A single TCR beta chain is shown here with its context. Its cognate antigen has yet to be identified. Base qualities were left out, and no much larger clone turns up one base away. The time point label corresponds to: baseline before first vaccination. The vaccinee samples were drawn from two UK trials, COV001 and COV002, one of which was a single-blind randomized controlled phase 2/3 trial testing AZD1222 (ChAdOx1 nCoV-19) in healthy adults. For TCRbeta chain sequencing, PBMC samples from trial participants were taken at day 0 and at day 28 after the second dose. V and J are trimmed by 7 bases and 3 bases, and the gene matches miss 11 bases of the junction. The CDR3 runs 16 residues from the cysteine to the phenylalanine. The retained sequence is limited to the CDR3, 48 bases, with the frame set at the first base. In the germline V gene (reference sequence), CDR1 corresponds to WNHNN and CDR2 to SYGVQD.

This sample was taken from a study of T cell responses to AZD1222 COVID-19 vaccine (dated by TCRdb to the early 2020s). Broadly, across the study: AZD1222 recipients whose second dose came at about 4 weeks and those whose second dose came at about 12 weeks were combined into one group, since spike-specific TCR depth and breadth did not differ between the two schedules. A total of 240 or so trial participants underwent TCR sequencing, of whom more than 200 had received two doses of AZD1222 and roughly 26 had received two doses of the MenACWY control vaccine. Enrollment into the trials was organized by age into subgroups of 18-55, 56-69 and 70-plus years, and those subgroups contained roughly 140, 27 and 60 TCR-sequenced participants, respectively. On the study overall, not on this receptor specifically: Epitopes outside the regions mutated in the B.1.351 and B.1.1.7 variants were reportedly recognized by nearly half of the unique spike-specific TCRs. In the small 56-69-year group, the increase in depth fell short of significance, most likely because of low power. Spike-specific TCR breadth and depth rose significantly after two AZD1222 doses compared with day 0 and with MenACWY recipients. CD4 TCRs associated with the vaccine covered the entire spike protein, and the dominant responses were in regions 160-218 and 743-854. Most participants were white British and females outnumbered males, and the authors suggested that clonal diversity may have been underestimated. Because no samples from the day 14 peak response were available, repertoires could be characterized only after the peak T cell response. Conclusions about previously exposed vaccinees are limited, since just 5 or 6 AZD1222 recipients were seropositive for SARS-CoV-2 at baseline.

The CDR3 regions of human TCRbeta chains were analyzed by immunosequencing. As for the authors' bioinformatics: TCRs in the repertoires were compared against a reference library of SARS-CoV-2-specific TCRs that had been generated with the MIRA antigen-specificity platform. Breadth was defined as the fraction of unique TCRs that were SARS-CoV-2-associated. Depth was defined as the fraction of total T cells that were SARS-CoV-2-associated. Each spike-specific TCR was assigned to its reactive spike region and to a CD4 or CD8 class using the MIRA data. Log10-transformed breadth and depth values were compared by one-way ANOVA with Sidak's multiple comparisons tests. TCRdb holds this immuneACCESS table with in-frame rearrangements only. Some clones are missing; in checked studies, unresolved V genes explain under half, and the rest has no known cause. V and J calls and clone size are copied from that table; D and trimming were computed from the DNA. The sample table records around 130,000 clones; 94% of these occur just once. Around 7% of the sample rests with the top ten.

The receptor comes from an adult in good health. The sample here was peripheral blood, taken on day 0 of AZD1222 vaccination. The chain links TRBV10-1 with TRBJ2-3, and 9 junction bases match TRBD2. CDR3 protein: CASKGGAGGVTDTQYF. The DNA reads TGCGCCAGCAAGGGAGGAGCGGGAGGAGTAACAGATACGCAGTATTTT.